Below are 31 T cell receptor beta chains sequenced from a single sample in a study of T cells in Graves' hyperthyroidism and ophthalmopathy. The CDR3 regions of TCR beta were amplified from RNA transcripts. The TCR CDR3 first-round RT-PCR relied on the HTBI primer set. TCRdb ran MiXCR on the multiplex PCR reads and lists one entry per CDR3 protein. Here the sample spans fewer than 700,000 distinct CDR3 sequences, 15% to 20% being singletons. Source material: blood. These receptors were obtained from a woman younger than 45 with Graves' hyperthyroidism.

This chain uses TRBV5-1 with TRBJ2-1; 7 bases are a match to TRBD2. Germline lookup yields CDR1 SGHRS and CDR2 YFSETQ. The CDR3 extends over 17 amino acids. Trimming removed 3 bases from V and 6 bases from J; junction bases left unmatched: 15. CDR3 nucleotide sequence: TGCGCCAGCAGCTCGTGGCCACGGGAGGAGGGTTTCAATGAGCAGTTCTTC. This encodes CASSSWPREEGFNEQFF.

The genes are TRBV20-1 and TRBJ2-1; 7 bases align to TRBD2. Unmatched junction bases numbered 9, after V lost 5 bases and J lost 5 bases. The germline CDR1 and CDR2 sequences are DFQATT and SNEGSKA (reference sequence). CDR3 length: 14 amino acids. The chain's CDR3 is CSALSGTINNEQFF. CDR3 sequence (DNA): TGCAGTGCTCTTTCCGGGACTATAAACAATGAGCAGTTCTTC.

The rearrangement joins TRBV10-3 to TRBJ1-5, with 7 bases fitting TRBD1. This CDR3 spans 11 amino acids. With 9 bases clipped from V and 7 bases from J, the junction kept 3 bases outside the gene matches. CDR1 is ENHRY and CDR2 is SYGVKD in the germline V gene. As DNA, the CDR3 is TGTGCCATAGGACAGGCCCAGCCCCAGCATTTT. The encoded protein is CAIGQAQPQHF.

J is TRBJ2-1 and V is TRBV9, with TRBD2 identical over 15 bases. The CDR3 is 15 residues long. In germline, CDR1 is SGDLS, CDR2 YYNGEE. V was clipped by 2 bases and J by 8 bases; unmatched bases: 2. CDR3 coding DNA: TGTGCCAGCAGCGTCGGGACTAGCGGGAGGTATGAGCAGTTCTTC. Encoded protein: CASSVGTSGRYEQFF.

Ten or more counts support this clonotype. The chain uses TRBV11-2 and TRBJ2-7; 9 nucleotides align to TRBD1. After removal of 5 bases from V and 7 bases from J, the junction contained 12 bases not matched to a gene. CDR3 length: 15 residues. The germline V gene encodes CDR1 SGHAT and CDR2 FQNNGV. In nucleotides, the CDR3 is TGTGCCAGCAGCATACAGGGGGCCTATCTACGAGAGCAGTACTTC. Translating it yields CASSIQGAYLREQYF. Combining the CDR3 with reference TRBV11-2 and TRBJ2-7 gives the whole variable domain EAGVAQSPRYKIIEKRQSVAFWCNPISGHATLYWYQQILGQGPKLLIQFQNNGVVDDSQLPKDRFSAERLKGVDSTLKIQPAKLEDSAVYLCASSIQGAYLREQYFGPGTRLTVT.

Ten or more counts support this clonotype. V is TRBV6-2 or TRBV6-3 and J is TRBJ2-3, with 13 bases fitting TRBD2. Germline trimming cut 2 bases from V and 4 bases from J; bases unmatched to any gene: 6. The CDR3 covers 17 residues. The germline gives CDR1 MNHEY, CDR2 SVGEGT. CDR3 coding DNA: TGTGCCAGCAGTTACGGGGGACTAGCGGGAAGCTCAGATACGCAGTATTTT. It specifies CASSYGGLAGSSDTQYF.

This clonotype was counted only a few times. The J gene is TRBJ2-5, the V gene TRBV14, with D possibly matching TRBD2 (7 bases). Germline assignment: CDR1 SGHDN and CDR2 FVKESK. Trimming took off 0 bases at V and 14 bases at J, with 16 bases between the two ends. The CDR3 sequence is 13 residues long. Here the CDR3 DNA reads TGTGCCAGCAGCCAAGATTACGGGGGGCCTAGCTACTTC. This encodes CASSQDYGGPSYF.

This clonotype turned up a few times. A much larger clone lies a single base off, so this may be a read error. The chain couples TRBV12-3 or TRBV12-4 to TRBJ1-5; TRBD1 is a possible D gene (5 bases). There are 14 residues in the CDR3. Trimming cost V 2 bases and J 7 bases, with 12 bases left between them. The CDR3, as DNA: TGTGCCAGCAGTTTAATCGGGGGAGGGCAGCCCCAGCATTTT. It yields the protein CASSLIGGGQPQHF.

This clonotype appeared a few times. The chain recombines TRBV28 with TRBJ1-3, with D possibly being TRBD1 (6 bases). This CDR3 is built from 14 residues. CDR1 MDHEN and CDR2 SYDVKM come from the germline V gene. Trimming took off 6 bases at V and 0 bases at J, with 9 bases between the two ends. CDR3 nucleotides: TGTGCCAGCAGAGGGGGGAACTCTGGAAACACCATATATTTT. It translates to CASRGGNSGNTIYF.

Points on this clonotype: At one boundary the junction diverges from the germline segment, which might be a read error. The CDR3 DNA sequence: TGTGCCGGCAGTTCCCCACAGTCTAACTATGGCTACACCTTC. It encodes CAGSSPQSNYGYTF. This sequence joins TRBV28 and TRBJ1-2; D remains unclear. Germline CDR1 is MDHEN and CDR2 is SYDVKM. The CDR3 length is 14 residues.

V gene TRBV15 combines with J gene TRBJ2-2; TRBD2 aligns across 11 bases. V gave up 0 bases and J gave up 6 bases; unmatched junction bases: 6. Germline assignment: CDR1 LNHNV and CDR2 YYDKDF (reference sequence). The CDR3 covers 17 residues. In nucleotides, the CDR3 is TGTGCCACCAGCAGAGATGGGCTAGCGGGAGGCTCCGGGGAGCTGTTTTTT. It codes for CATSRDGLAGGSGELFF.

This clonotype was found a few times. The CDR3: CASSPLDGMNTGELFF. The CDR3 DNA reads as TGTGCCAGCAGCCCCTTGGACGGGATGAACACCGGGGAGCTGTTTTTT. The rearrangement joins TRBV5-4 to TRBJ2-2, with D maybe TRBD2 (5 bases). Per germline, CDR1 SGHNT and CDR2 YYREEE (reference sequence). This CDR3 comprises 16 residues. V was pared by 4 bases and J by 1 base, with 14 bases between. Full variable domain (outside the CDR3, taken from reference TRBV5-4 and TRBJ2-2): ETGVTQSPTHLIKTRGQQVTLRCSSQSGHNTVSWYQQALGQGPQFIFQYYREEENGRGNFPPRFSGLQFPNYSSELNVNALELDDSALYLCASSPLDGMNTGELFFGEGSRLTVL.

This clonotype appeared a few times. V gene TRBV20-1 combines with J gene TRBJ1-3; D gene unclear. Germline-derived CDR1 and CDR2 are DFQATT and SNEGSKA (reference sequence). Trimming took 5 bases from V and 4 from J, leaving 12 bases between them. CDR3 length: 13 amino acids. CDR3 DNA sequence: TGCAGTGCTCTCTTGGACGGGGGAAACACCATATATTTT. Its protein product is CSALLDGGNTIYF.

This clonotype was seen at least ten times. The chain has TRBV20-1 and TRBJ2-1; TRBD2 is a possible D gene (6 bases). The V end was cut by 0 bases, the J end by 0 bases, with 15 bases between. This CDR3 is built from 17 residues. Looked up from germline, CDR1 is DFQATT and CDR2 is SNEGSKA (reference sequence). CDR3: CSARDRVGGISYNEQFF. Here the CDR3 DNA reads TGCAGTGCTAGAGATCGGGTGGGGGGAATCTCCTACAATGAGCAGTTCTTC.

CDR3 bases: TGTGCCAGCCTCGAGCCTCGGTACAATGAGCAGTTCTTC. Encoded protein: CASLEPRYNEQFF. This chain connects TRBV6-2 or TRBV6-3 to TRBJ2-1; D gene unclear. Per germline, CDR1 MNHEY and CDR2 SVGEGT. V was pared by 8 bases and J by 4 bases, with 12 bases between. CDR3 length: 13 residues.

The rearrangement uses TRBV28 and TRBJ1-6; D may be TRBD1 (5 bases). The germline V and J ends were trimmed by 5 bases and 7 bases, with 12 bases remaining between them. This CDR3 has 14 amino acids. Germline-derived CDR1 and CDR2 are MDHEN and SYDVKM. The chain's CDR3 is CASSLTAYNSPLHF. CDR3 DNA: TGTGCCAGCAGTCTGACAGCTTACAATTCACCCCTCCACTTT.

This clonotype was seen only a few times. The chain employs TRBV5-1 and TRBJ2-1, with 8 bases that match TRBD2. CDR3 size: 14 residues. Germline V gene lookup returns CDR1 SGHRS and CDR2 YFSETQ. The V gene end was trimmed by 2 bases and the J gene end by 10 bases; junction bases not matched to a gene: 8. The CDR3 loop reads CASSFESGRPEQFF. The CDR3 coding sequence is TGCGCCAGCAGCTTTGAAAGCGGGAGACCCGAGCAGTTCTTC.

This clonotype was detected only a few times. The V gene is TRBV12-3 or TRBV12-4, the J gene TRBJ2-5; 9 bases map to TRBD1. The trim removed 5 bases at V and 2 bases at J, leaving 12 bases unmatched. The CDR3 length is 17 residues. As DNA, the CDR3 is TGTGCCAGCAGTAACCCGGGACAGGGTTTGGGTCAAGAGACCCAGTACTTC. Translation gives CASSNPGQGLGQETQYF.

The chain joins TRBV4-1 to TRBJ2-7; 9 bases agree with TRBD2. The CDR3 runs 18 residues. V lost 3 bases to trimming and J lost 6 bases; unmatched junction nucleotides: 18. From germline, CDR1 is MGHRA and CDR2 YSYEKL. Here the CDR3 DNA reads TGCGCCAGCAGCCATGGAATAACGACAATAGCGGGAGTATCCGAGCAGTACTTC. Its protein product is CASSHGITTIAGVSEQYF.

This clonotype was picked up many times. The chain couples TRBV7-2 to TRBJ2-1; D gene unclear. There are 14 residues in the CDR3. V shed 5 bases and J shed 5 bases, with 13 bases lying between them. Germline CDR1 reads SGHTA; CDR2 reads FQGNSA. CDR3 sequence: CASSILPRNNEQFF. The CDR3 bases are TGTGCCAGCAGCATACTCCCTCGCAACAATGAGCAGTTCTTC.

This clonotype was seen at least ten times. The V call is TRBV20-1, the J call TRBJ2-7; D uncertain. Per the germline V gene, CDR1 is DFQATT and CDR2 is SNEGSKA (reference sequence). With 3 bases removed from V and 3 bases from J, the gap between germline ends came to 6 bases. CDR3 size: 11 residues. The CDR3 DNA sequence: TGCAGTGCTAGGCTAAGCTACGAGCAGTACTTC. Translating gives CSARLSYEQYF.

This clonotype was found many times. The V and J genes are TRBV20-1 and TRBJ2-5; D not certain. This CDR3 contains 10 residues. Germline lookup yields CDR1 DFQATT and CDR2 SNEGSKA (reference sequence). Trimming took 3 bases from V and 7 from J, leaving 6 bases between them. The CDR3 loop is CSASGRTQYF. DNA for the CDR3: TGCAGTGCTAGTGGAAGGACCCAGTACTTC.

This clonotype was counted a few times. V and J are TRBV20-1 and TRBJ2-3, with 14 nucleotides matching TRBD2. Germline assignment: CDR1 DFQATT and CDR2 SNEGSKA (reference sequence). The J segment lost 4 bases and the V segment lost 6 bases, leaving 3 bases of the junction unmatched. This CDR3 has 14 amino acids. The CDR3 sequence: CSAKTSGRADTQYF. The CDR3 DNA sequence: TGCAGTGCCAAGACTAGCGGGAGGGCAGATACGCAGTATTTT.

This clonotype has a count of ten or more. The rearrangement uses TRBV7-6 and TRBJ1-1; D remains ambiguous. The germline V and J ends were trimmed by 3 bases and 0 bases, with 5 bases remaining between them. The V gene's germline CDR1 is SGHVS and CDR2 FNYEAQ. There are 13 residues in the CDR3. The CDR3 sequence is CASSFNMNTEAFF. CDR3 DNA: TGTGCCAGCAGCTTTAACATGAACACTGAAGCTTTCTTT.

Only a few counts were recorded for this clonotype. The genes are TRBV7-6 and TRBJ1-2; TRBD1 aligns across 8 bases. With 6 bases clipped from V and 6 bases from J, the junction kept 0 bases outside the gene matches. Germline assignment: CDR1 SGHVS and CDR2 FNYEAQ. There are 11 residues in the CDR3. As DNA, the CDR3 is TGTGCCAGCAGGGGACAGGATGGCTACACCTTC. Its protein product is CASRGQDGYTF.

In this sample, this clonotype turned up a few times. The chain has TRBV7-9 and TRBJ2-5; unclear D gene. CDR1 and CDR2 (germline): SEHNR, FQNEAQ (reference sequence). V dropped 1 base and J dropped 4 bases, with 10 bases sitting between them. The CDR3 consists of 14 residues. CDR3 sequence reads: CASSLVGSLETQYF. The CDR3 DNA is TGTGCCAGCAGCTTAGTGGGTAGTTTAGAGACCCAGTACTTC.

The rearrangement uses TRBV3-1 and TRBJ2-3, with D uncertain. Trimming cost V 4 bases and J 0 bases, with 14 bases left between them. Germline CDR1 is LGHDT and CDR2 is YNNKEL (reference sequence). This CDR3 spans 16 amino acids. The CDR3 DNA follows: TGTGCCAGCAGCCCAAGAAGAGACCCTAGCACAGATACGCAGTATTTT. The encoded protein is CASSPRRDPSTDTQYF.

This clonotype showed up many times. This chain uses TRBV28 with TRBJ2-1; 13 positions match TRBD2. The germline gives CDR1 MDHEN, CDR2 SYDVKM. The CDR3 runs 16 residues. V shed 6 bases and J 7 bases; nucleotides not matched to a gene: 9. The CDR3 DNA follows: TGTGCCAGCAGAAGACTAGCGGGAGGCTTTTTTAATGAGCAGTTCTTC. Translating it yields CASRRLAGGFFNEQFF.

For this clonotype: A much larger clone differs by one base, so this may be a read error. This sequence joins TRBV30 and TRBJ2-1; D is tentatively TRBD1 or TRBD2 (5 bases each). Germline V gene lookup returns CDR1 GTSNPN and CDR2 SVGIG (reference sequence). CDR3 length equals 15 residues. Written as DNA, the CDR3 is TGTGCCTGGAGTGCCGGGACCCCCTCCAACAATGAGCAGTTCTTC. Translation gives CAWSAGTPSNNEQFF.

V gene TRBV9 combines with J gene TRBJ1-6; 7 bases align to TRBD1. The CDR3 has 15 amino acids. V gave up 6 bases and J gave up 9 bases; unmatched junction bases: 12. Germline values: CDR1 SGDLS, CDR2 YYNGEE. CDR3 sequence reads: CASTLDETGSSPLHF. Written as DNA, the CDR3 is TGTGCCAGCACCTTAGACGAGACAGGGAGTTCACCCCTCCACTTT.

This clonotype was seen many times. The gene calls are TRBV12-5 and TRBJ1-2, with 9 bases lining up with TRBD1. The CDR3 covers 13 residues. Germline V CDR1 and CDR2: LGHNT, FRNRAP. J was trimmed by 7 bases and V by 5 bases; bases with no gene match: 5. CDR3 sequence: CASGKDRGGGYTF. The CDR3 DNA is TGTGCTAGTGGTAAAGACAGGGGGGGTGGCTACACCTTC.